This TCR beta chain was captured in a study of beta chain features in type 1 diabetes. Findings and caveats of the study: Moderate yet significant TCRB CDR3 shortening was seen in Type 1 diabetes patients in all four CD4+ subsets. Healthy donors had naive, central memory and Treg TCRB repertoires that appeared less similar than those seen among patients.

The study reverse transcribed the entire isolated RNA, so it sequenced expressed TCRB transcripts. An average of about 1.01 million reads was obtained from stem cell-like memory T cell samples. Method: immunoSEQ multiplex PCR; TCRdb's copy keeps in-frame clones and lacks some. The sample has about 22,000 clones, more than 45% seen once. On this clone: Its target is not known.

From germline, CDR1 is MNHEY and CDR2 SVGAGI. CDR3 length: 15 amino acids. The V gene end was trimmed by 6 bases and the J gene end by 3 bases; junction bases not matched to a gene: 5. CD45RO/CCR7/CD25/CD127/CD95/CD27 sorting isolated CD4+ naive, central memory, regulatory and stem cell-like memory cells. Sequenced material: stem cell memory CD4+ T cells from blood. The chain recombines TRBV6-5 with TRBJ2-1; 10 nucleotides match TRBD2. The TCR was taken from a man aged 18 to 30 with type 1 diabetes. The chain's CDR3 is CASRGLAELYNEQFF. In DNA form, the CDR3 reads TGTGCCAGCAGAGGACTAGCGGAACTCTACAATGAGCAGTTCTTC.